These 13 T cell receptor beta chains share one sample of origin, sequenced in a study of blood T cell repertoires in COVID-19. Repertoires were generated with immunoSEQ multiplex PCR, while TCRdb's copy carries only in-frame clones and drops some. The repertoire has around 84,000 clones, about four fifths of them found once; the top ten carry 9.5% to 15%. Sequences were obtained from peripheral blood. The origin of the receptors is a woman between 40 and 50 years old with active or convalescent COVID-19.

CDR3 amino acids: CASSPLLAGDTGELFF. Here the CDR3 DNA reads TGTGCCAGCTCACCACTGCTAGCGGGAGATACCGGGGAGCTGTTTTTT. This chain joins TRBV18 and TRBJ2-2; TRBD2 matches at 10 bases. The J segment lost 5 bases and the V segment lost 1 base, leaving 4 bases of the junction unmatched. This CDR3 has 16 residues. The germline V gene has CDR1 KGHSH and CDR2 LQKENI.

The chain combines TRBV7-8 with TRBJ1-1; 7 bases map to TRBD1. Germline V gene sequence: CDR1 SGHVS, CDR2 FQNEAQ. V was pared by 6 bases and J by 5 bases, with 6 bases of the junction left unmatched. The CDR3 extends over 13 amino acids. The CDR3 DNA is TGTGCCAGCAGGGAGGGGGCGGGAACTGAAGCTTTCTTT. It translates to CASREGAGTEAFF.

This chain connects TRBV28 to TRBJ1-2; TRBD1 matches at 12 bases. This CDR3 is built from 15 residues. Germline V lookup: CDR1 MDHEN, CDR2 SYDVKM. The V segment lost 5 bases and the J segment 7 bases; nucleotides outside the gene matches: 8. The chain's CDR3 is CASSVVGTGGFGYTF. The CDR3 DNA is TGTGCCAGCAGTGTCGTGGGGACAGGGGGCTTTGGCTACACCTTC.

The CDR3 protein is CASSYRLAYEQYF. The CDR3 DNA reads TGCGCCAGCAGCTACAGACTAGCCTACGAGCAGTACTTC. This rearrangement joins TRBV5-1 to TRBJ2-7; D is perhaps TRBD2 (6 bases). V was shortened by 3 bases and J by 2 bases, with 9 bases between the two germline ends. This CDR3 has 13 residues. Germline V lookup: CDR1 SGHRS, CDR2 YFSETQ.

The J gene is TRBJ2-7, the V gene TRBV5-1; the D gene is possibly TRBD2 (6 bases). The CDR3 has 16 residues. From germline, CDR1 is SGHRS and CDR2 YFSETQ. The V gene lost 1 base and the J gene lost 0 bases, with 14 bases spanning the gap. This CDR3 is CASSLNRDFSSYEQYF. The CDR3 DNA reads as TGCGCCAGCAGCTTGAATAGGGACTTTTCCTCCTACGAGCAGTACTTC.

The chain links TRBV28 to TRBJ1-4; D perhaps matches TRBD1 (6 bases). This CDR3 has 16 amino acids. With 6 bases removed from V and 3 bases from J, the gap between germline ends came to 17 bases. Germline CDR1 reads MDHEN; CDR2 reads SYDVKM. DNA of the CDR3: TGTGCCAGCAGCCTTGATGTGGGGGCGTCTAATGAAAAACTGTTTTTT. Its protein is CASSLDVGASNEKLFF. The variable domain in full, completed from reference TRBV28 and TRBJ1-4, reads DVKVTQSSRYLVKRTGEKVFLECVQDMDHENMFWYRQDPGLGLRLIYFSYDVKMKEKGDIPEGYSVSREKKERFSLILESASTNQTSMYLCASSLDVGASNEKLFFGSGTQLSVL.

The CDR3 region has the DNA TGTGCCATCAAACGGGACAGCGGAACTGAAGCTTTCTTT. Its protein is CAIKRDSGTEAFF. The chain uses TRBV10-3 and TRBJ1-1; 7 nucleotides align to TRBD1. The CDR3 length is 13 residues. Per the germline V gene, CDR1 is ENHRY and CDR2 is SYGVKD. V shed 7 bases, J shed 5 bases, and the junction held 7 bases outside the gene matches.

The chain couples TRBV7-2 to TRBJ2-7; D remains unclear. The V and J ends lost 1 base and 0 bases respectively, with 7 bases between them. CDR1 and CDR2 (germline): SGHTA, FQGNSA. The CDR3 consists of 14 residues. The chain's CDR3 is CASSLGRISYEQYF. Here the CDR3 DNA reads TGTGCCAGCAGCTTAGGGCGGATCTCCTACGAGCAGTACTTC.

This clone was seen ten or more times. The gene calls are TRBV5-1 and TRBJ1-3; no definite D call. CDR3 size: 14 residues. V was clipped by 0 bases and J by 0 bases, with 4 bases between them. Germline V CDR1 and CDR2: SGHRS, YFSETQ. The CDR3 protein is CASSLAGSGNTIYF. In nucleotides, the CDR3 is TGCGCCAGCAGCTTGGCCGGCTCTGGAAACACCATATATTTT.

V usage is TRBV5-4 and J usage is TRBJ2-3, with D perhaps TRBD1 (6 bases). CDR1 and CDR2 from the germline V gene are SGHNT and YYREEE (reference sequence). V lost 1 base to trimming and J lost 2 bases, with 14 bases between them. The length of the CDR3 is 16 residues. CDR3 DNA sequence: TGTGCCAGCAGCTTGAGTGGGGGCGGGTTCACAGATACGCAGTATTTT. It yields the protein CASSLSGGGFTDTQYF. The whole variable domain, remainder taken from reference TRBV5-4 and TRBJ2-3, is ETGVTQSPTHLIKTRGQQVTLRCSSQSGHNTVSWYQQALGQGPQFIFQYYREEENGRGNFPPRFSGLQFPNYSSELNVNALELDDSALYLCASSLSGGGFTDTQYFGPGTRLTVL.

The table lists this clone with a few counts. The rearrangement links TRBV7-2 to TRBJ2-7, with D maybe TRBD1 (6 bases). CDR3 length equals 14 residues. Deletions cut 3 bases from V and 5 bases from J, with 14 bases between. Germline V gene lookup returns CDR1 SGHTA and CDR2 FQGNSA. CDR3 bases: TGTGCCAGCAGCTTCAGGGGCCCCATTAACGAGCAGTACTTC. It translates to CASSFRGPINEQYF.

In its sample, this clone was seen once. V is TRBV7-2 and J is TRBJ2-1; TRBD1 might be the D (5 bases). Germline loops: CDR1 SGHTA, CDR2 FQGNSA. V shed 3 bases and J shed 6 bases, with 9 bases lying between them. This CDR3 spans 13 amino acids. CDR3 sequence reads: CASSFRQGNEQFF. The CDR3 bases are TGTGCCAGCAGCTTCCGCCAGGGCAATGAGCAGTTCTTC. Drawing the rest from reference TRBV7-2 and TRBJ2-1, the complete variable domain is GAGVSQSPSNKVTEKGKDVELRCDPISGHTALYWYRQSLGQGLEFLIYFQGNSAPDKSGLPSDRFSAERTGGSVSTLTIQRTQQEDSAVYLCASSFRQGNEQFFGPGTRLTVL.

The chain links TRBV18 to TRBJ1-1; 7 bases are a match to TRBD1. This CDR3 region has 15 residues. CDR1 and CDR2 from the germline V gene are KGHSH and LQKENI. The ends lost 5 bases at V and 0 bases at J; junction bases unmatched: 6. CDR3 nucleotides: TGTGCCAGCTCAGGCGCGGGACAGATGAACACTGAAGCTTTCTTT. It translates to CASSGAGQMNTEAFF.